This T cell receptor (beta chain) was identified in a study of blood T cell repertoires in COVID-19. The wider study: Researchers got acute and convalescent COVID-19 samples from the United States, Italy and Spain. PBMCs, B-cell-depleted T cells, or T cells were the source of the cDNA or gDNA that made up the material.

Participants were aged 18 to 89 years, lived in 25 or so US areas, and enrolled virtually. In the source study's methods: Nucleated cell number was recorded as an estimate derived from reference gene primer amplification. Sequencing used immunoSEQ multiplex PCR; TCRdb keeps in-frame clones, though not all of them. D and trimming were read from the DNA, whereas the V and J calls and clone size are those reported in that table. The sample lists over 250,000 clones, 88% occurring once. The V gene's germline CDR1 is SQVTM and CDR2 ANQGSEA. Trimming took off 8 bases at V and 8 bases at J, with 15 bases between the two ends. The CDR3 has 12 residues.

The sequence was obtained from a woman in her 50s who had recovered from COVID-19. The sample was PBMCs or T cells enriched from blood (not recorded which). J is TRBJ1-4 and V is TRBV29-1; maybe TRBD1 (5 bases). CDR3 nucleotides: TGCAGCATTAGGCAGGGAAGGGAAAAACTGTTTTTT. It translates to CSIRQGREKLFF. Drawing the rest from reference TRBV29-1 and TRBJ1-4, the complete variable domain is SAVISQKPSRDICQRGTSLTIQCQVDSQVTMMFWYRQQPGQSLTLIATANQGSEATYESGFVIDKFPISRPNLTFSTLTVSNMSPEDSSIYLCSIRQGREKLFFGSGTQLSVL.